Described below is a single TCR beta chain sequence and its context. The data were taken from a study of control samples from healthy donors and cancer patients. The CDR3 is made up of 17 amino acids. Trimming left V 5 bases short and J 0 bases short, with 14 bases between. CDR1 and CDR2 (germline): LGHDT, YNNKEL (reference sequence). The protocol was immunoSEQ multiplex PCR, while the TCRdb copy is restricted to in-frame clones and leaves out a portion. The sample lists tens of thousands of clones, around 87% occurring once. The sequence was obtained from a woman aged 60-75 years with lung cancer. Source material: PBMCs. This rearrangement joins TRBV3-1 (or the pseudogene TRBV3-2) to TRBJ2-6, with D perhaps matching TRBD2 (5 bases). CDR3 nucleotide sequence: TGTGCCAGCAGCTTACTCACGGGAAGCTCTGGGGCCAACGTCCTGACTTTC. Amino acid sequence: CASSLLTGSSGANVLTF.